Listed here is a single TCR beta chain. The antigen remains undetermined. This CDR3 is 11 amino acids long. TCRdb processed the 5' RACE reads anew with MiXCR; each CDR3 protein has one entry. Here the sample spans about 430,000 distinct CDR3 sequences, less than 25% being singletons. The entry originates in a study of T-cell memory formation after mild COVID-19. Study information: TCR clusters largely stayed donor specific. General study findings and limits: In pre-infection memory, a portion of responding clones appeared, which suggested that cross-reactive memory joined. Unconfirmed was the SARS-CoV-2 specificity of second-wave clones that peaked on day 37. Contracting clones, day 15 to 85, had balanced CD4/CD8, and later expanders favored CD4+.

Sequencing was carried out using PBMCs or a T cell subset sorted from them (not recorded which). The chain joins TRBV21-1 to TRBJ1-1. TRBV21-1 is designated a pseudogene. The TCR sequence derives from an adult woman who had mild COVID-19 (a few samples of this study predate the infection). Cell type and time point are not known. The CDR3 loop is CAQDRNTEAFF. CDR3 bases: TGTGCCCAGGACAGGAACACTGAAGCTTTCTTT.